The 26 T cell receptor beta chains presented below share a single source sample, sequenced in a study of cytomegalovirus exposure and HLA in healthy donors. Generated by immunoSEQ multiplex PCR, the TCRdb table keeps only in-frame clones and is missing some. The sample carries 180,000 or so clones, around 86% recorded once. Material: PBMCs. The receptor set was obtained from a man aged 25-40 years in good health and CMV-seropositive.

The chain has TRBV6-6 and TRBJ2-3; 7 positions agree with TRBD2. Germline V CDR1 and CDR2: MNHNY, SVGAGI (reference sequence). The CDR3 is 15 amino acids. The ends lost 3 bases at V and 0 bases at J; junction bases unmatched: 3. This CDR3 reads CASSYNSGSTDTQYF. CDR3 nucleotides: TGTGCCAGCAGTTATAATAGCGGGAGCACAGATACGCAGTATTTT.

V usage is TRBV13 and J usage is TRBJ2-5; the D gene is possibly TRBD1 (5 bases). The V gene lost 5 bases and the J gene lost 2 bases, with 9 bases spanning the gap. There are 13 residues in the CDR3. Germline assignment: CDR1 PRHDT and CDR2 FYEKMQ (reference sequence). DNA of the CDR3: TGTGCCAGCAGCCCGGACAAACAAGAGACCCAGTACTTC. It codes for CASSPDKQETQYF. Based on the CDR3 plus reference TRBV13 and TRBJ2-5, the full variable domain is AAGVIQSPRHLIKEKRETATLKCYPIPRHDTVYWYQQGPGQDPQFLISFYEKMQSDKGSIPDRFSAQQFSDYHSELNMSSLELGDSALYFCASSPDKQETQYFGPGTRLLVL.

The J gene is TRBJ2-1, the V gene TRBV7-2, with 11 bases that match TRBD2. The CDR3 loop spans 15 amino acids. Germline assignment: CDR1 SGHTA and CDR2 FQGNSA. J gave up 10 bases and V 1 base, and 6 bases lay outside the gene matches. The CDR3 reads CASSLGLAGIEEQFF. CDR3 DNA: TGTGCCAGCAGCTTAGGACTAGCGGGAATAGAGGAGCAGTTCTTC.

The V gene is TRBV4-3, the J gene TRBJ1-3; D gene ambiguous. The germline V gene encodes CDR1 LGHNA and CDR2 YSLEER. CDR3 size: 14 residues. Trimming cost V 4 bases and J 0 bases, with 7 bases left between them. CDR3 loop: CASSPMGSGNTIYF. The CDR3 DNA follows: TGCGCCAGCAGCCCGATGGGCTCTGGAAACACCATATATTTT.

The chain has TRBV6-6 and TRBJ2-7; TRBD1 agrees at 7 bases. The CDR3 runs to 13 residues. Trimming removed 2 bases from V and 5 bases from J; junction bases left unmatched: 3. CDR1 is MNHNY, CDR2 SVGAGI, per germline (reference sequence). In nucleotides, the CDR3 is TGTGCCAGCAGTTACACTGACAGGGACGAGCAGTACTTC. Protein product: CASSYTDRDEQYF.

About this clone itself: Other nucleotide sequences in the sample specify the same CDR3. The chain recombines TRBV6-5 with TRBJ2-5; D unclear. From germline, CDR1 is MNHEY and CDR2 SVGAGI. V shed 2 bases and J shed 5 bases, with 9 bases lying between them. The length of the CDR3 is 13 residues. In DNA, the CDR3 is TGTGCCAGCAGTTACAGCGACGGGGAGACCCAGTACTTC. Its translation is CASSYSDGETQYF.

The chain employs TRBV20-1 and TRBJ1-4, with 7 bases lining up with TRBD1. Germline lookup yields CDR1 DFQATT and CDR2 SNEGSKA (reference sequence). CDR3 length: 11 amino acids. For the CDR3, the DNA is TGCAGCGTTAGGGGGCCTGAAAAACTGTTTTTT. This gives the protein CSVRGPEKLFF.

CDR3 nucleotides: TGTGCCAGCAGTGAAAATCTCGGCACTGAAGCTTTCTTT. Protein product: CASSENLGTEAFF. The J gene is TRBJ1-1, the V gene TRBV2; no definite D call. Germline CDR1 and CDR2: SNHLY and FYNNEI. The CDR3 extends over 13 amino acids. Trimming removed 2 bases at V and 4 bases at J, with 8 bases between.

The V and J genes are TRBV5-4 and TRBJ1-2; D not certain. Germline CDR1 reads SGHNT; CDR2 reads YYREEE (reference sequence). Between the trimmed V and J ends, which lost 1 base and 1 base, there was a span of 11 bases. This CDR3 contains 15 residues. The DNA of the CDR3 is TGTGCCAGCAGCTTGAAGACCGACCTTAACTATGGCTACACCTTC. Translating gives CASSLKTDLNYGYTF.

This clone was seen only a few times. The chain combines TRBV5-6 with TRBJ1-2; D is perhaps TRBD1 (6 bases). Germline CDR1 SGHDT, CDR2 YYEEEE. Trimming took off 7 bases at V and 3 bases at J, with 19 bases between the two ends. This CDR3 has 15 residues. This CDR3 is CASRRGRTADYGYTF. Here the CDR3 DNA reads TGTGCCAGCCGACGTGGAAGGACAGCTGACTATGGCTACACCTTC.

The chain has TRBV28 and TRBJ2-1, with TRBD2 identical over 7 bases. V gave up 10 bases and J gave up 8 bases; unmatched junction bases: 14. Germline assignment: CDR1 MDHEN and CDR2 SYDVKM. The CDR3 loop spans 14 amino acids. The CDR3 bases are TGTGCCACCAAGGTGGGCGGGGGACTCGATGAGCAGTTCTTC. It is translated as CATKVGGGLDEQFF.

V is TRBV28 and J is TRBJ2-7; a weak D match, TRBD2 (6 bases). Germline V gene data show CDR1 as MDHEN and CDR2 as SYDVKM. V was cut by 7 bases and J by 6 bases, with 16 bases left in between. This CDR3 is built from 13 residues. DNA of the CDR3: TGTGCCAGCAAGGAGGACTATTTTGGCGAGCAGTACTTC. Its protein is CASKEDYFGEQYF.

The rearrangement uses TRBV28 and TRBJ2-1, with 9 bases identical to TRBD1. CDR1 and CDR2 (germline): MDHEN, SYDVKM. This CDR3 comprises 15 residues. V was pared by 6 bases and J by 2 bases, with 5 bases of the junction left unmatched. The CDR3 protein is CASSKGQGPYNEQFF. CDR3 DNA: TGTGCCAGCAGCAAAGGACAGGGGCCCTACAATGAGCAGTTCTTC.

The gene calls are TRBV5-5 and TRBJ1-2; D gene ambiguous. CDR1 SGHKS and CDR2 YYEKEE come from the germline V gene (reference sequence). V lost 0 bases to trimming and J lost 2 bases, with 5 bases between them. The CDR3 runs 13 residues. CDR3 in amino acids: CASSLEVNYGYTF. CDR3 coding DNA: TGTGCCAGCAGCTTGGAGGTCAACTATGGCTACACCTTC. Filled out from reference TRBV5-5 and TRBJ1-2, the complete variable domain reads DAGVTQSPTHLIKTRGQQVTLRCSPISGHKSVSWYQQVLGQGPQFIFQYYEKEERGRGNFPDRFSARQFPNYSSELNVNALLLGDSALYLCASSLEVNYGYTFGSGTRLTVV.

The DNA for the CDR3 is TGTGCCAGCAGCAGAGACAGAAATCAGCCCCAGCATTTT. This translates into CASSRDRNQPQHF. This sequence joins TRBV5-6 and TRBJ1-5; D might be TRBD1 (5 bases). The germline V gene encodes CDR1 SGHDT and CDR2 YYEEEE. V was shortened by 4 bases and J by 4 bases, with 9 bases between the two germline ends. This CDR3 has 13 amino acids.

The V gene is TRBV11-3, the J gene TRBJ2-5; D is ambiguous. The V end was cut by 3 bases, the J end by 6 bases, with 11 bases between. Germline values: CDR1 SGHNT, CDR2 YENEEA. This CDR3 is built from 13 residues. CDR3 loop: CASSFLGAKTQYF. Written as DNA, the CDR3 is TGTGCCAGCAGCTTTCTAGGTGCGAAGACCCAGTACTTC.

The chain couples TRBV2 to TRBJ2-5; D is unresolved. The CDR3 is 13 amino acids. Germline V gene data show CDR1 as SNHLY and CDR2 as FYNNEI. Trimming shortened V by 6 bases and J by 3 bases, and 11 bases separated the two germline ends. Written as DNA, the CDR3 is TGTGCCAGCAGGTGGGGAAGCAAAGAGACCCAGTACTTC. This sequence encodes CASRWGSKETQYF.

V gene TRBV6-5 combines with J gene TRBJ1-5, with unresolved D. V gave up 0 bases and J gave up 0 bases, with 9 bases separating them. Germline CDR1 is MNHEY and CDR2 is SVGAGI. There are 16 residues in the CDR3. The CDR3 reads CASSYSRLNSNQPQHF. DNA of the CDR3: TGTGCCAGCAGTTACTCCCGATTGAATAGCAATCAGCCCCAGCATTTT.

V usage is TRBV5-1 and J usage is TRBJ2-7, with 8 bases that match TRBD1. Trimming cost V 1 base and J 2 bases; bases outside gene matches: 8. This CDR3 contains 16 residues. Germline V gives CDR1 SGHRS, CDR2 YFSETQ. CDR3: CASSLIGVRGPYEQYF. Written as DNA, the CDR3 is TGCGCCAGCAGCTTGATAGGAGTCAGGGGGCCCTACGAGCAGTACTTC.

Only a few counts were recorded for this clone. The J gene is TRBJ2-1, the V gene TRBV29-1, with 14 bases aligning to TRBD2. Trimming cost V 8 bases and J 7 bases; bases outside gene matches: 7. Germline CDR1 SQVTM, CDR2 ANQGSEA. The CDR3 is 14 amino acids. The CDR3 region has the DNA TGCAGCCCAAGACTAGCGGGAGGGCAAAATGAGCAGTTCTTC. It yields the protein CSPRLAGGQNEQFF.

The rearrangement joins TRBV29-1 to TRBJ2-7; TRBD1 might be the D (5 bases). V was cut by 5 bases and J by 1 base, with 12 bases left in between. Germline V lookup: CDR1 SQVTM, CDR2 ANQGSEA. CDR3 length: 13 amino acids. The CDR3 region has the DNA TGCAGCGTTTTCGCCCAGGGTTCCTACGAGCAGTACTTC. It translates to CSVFAQGSYEQYF.

This clone showed up just a few times. CDR3 sequence reads: CASSVDGARDQPQHF. The CDR3 region has the DNA TGTGCCAGCAGCGTAGATGGGGCAAGAGATCAGCCCCAGCATTTT. The V call is TRBV9, the J call TRBJ1-5; tentative D call: TRBD1 (5 bases). Germline assignment: CDR1 SGDLS and CDR2 YYNGEE. The CDR3 has 15 residues. V was cut by 0 bases and J by 5 bases, with 12 bases left in between.

V and J are TRBV25-1 and TRBJ2-5, with 7 positions matching TRBD2. CDR1 and CDR2 from the germline V gene are MGHDK and SYGVNS. This CDR3 is 16 amino acids long. After removal of 2 bases from V and 2 bases from J, the junction contained 8 bases not matched to a gene. Written as DNA, the CDR3 is TGTGCCAGCAGTGAAAGATGGGACTACTATCAAGAGACCCAGTACTTC. Protein product: CASSERWDYYQETQYF.

This clone was counted once. A read error may produce the germline difference seen at one junction end. V is TRBV9 and J is TRBJ1-2; the match to TRBD1 covers 7 bases. This CDR3 is 12 amino acids long. Germline V gives CDR1 SGDLS, CDR2 YYNGEE. The CDR3 coding sequence is TGTGCCAGCAGCGTAGGGGACAGCGTTGTATTCTTC. As protein: CASSVGDSVVFF. Looking up the rest from reference TRBV9 and TRBJ1-2 gives the full variable domain: DSGVTQTPKHLITATGQRVTLRCSPRSGDLSVYWYQQSLDQGLQFLIQYYNGEERAKGNILERFSAQQFPDLHSELNLSSLELGDSALYFCASSVGDSVVFFGSGTRLTVV.

The CDR3 bases are TGTGCCAGCAGCCGGGACAGGGAGGACAATCAGCCCCAGCATTTT. Protein sequence: CASSRDREDNQPQHF. The chain links TRBV6-1 to TRBJ1-5; 9 bases are shared with TRBD1. Trimming at V came to 6 bases and at J to 3 bases, leaving 6 bases not matched to a gene. The CDR3 is made up of 15 amino acids. The germline CDR1 and CDR2 sequences are MNHNS and SASEGT.

This CDR3 is CACLGDRGNYGYTF. CDR3 nucleotides: TGTGCCTGCCTCGGTGACAGGGGGAACTATGGCTACACCTTC. The V gene is TRBV2, the J gene TRBJ1-2; 9 nucleotides match TRBD1. The V gene end was trimmed by 11 bases and the J gene end by 2 bases; junction bases not matched to a gene: 9. CDR3 length: 14 amino acids. Germline V gives CDR1 SNHLY, CDR2 FYNNEI.